A single sample is the source of the 11 T cell receptor beta chains below, sequenced in a study of T cell responses to AZD1222 COVID-19 vaccine. Profiled with immunoSEQ multiplex PCR; TCRdb holds only in-frame clones, not every one. Of some 120,000 clones listed, 85% to 90% are singletons. The material sequenced was peripheral blood, taken on day 0 of AZD1222 vaccination. The receptors stem from an adult in good health.

This clone was counted once. The V and J genes are TRBV11-3 and TRBJ2-1; 7 positions agree with TRBD2. Germline V gene lookup returns CDR1 SGHNT and CDR2 YENEEA. The CDR3 spans 17 residues. V shed 4 bases and J 0 bases; nucleotides not matched to a gene: 9. Written as DNA, the CDR3 is TGTGCCAGCAGCTCCTTCGAGCGGGGCAGCTCCTACAATGAGCAGTTCTTC. This gives the protein CASSSFERGSSYNEQFF.

The V and J genes are TRBV9 and TRBJ1-1, with D possibly TRBD1 on 5 matching bases. Germline-derived CDR1 and CDR2 are SGDLS and YYNGEE. This CDR3 contains 16 residues. The V end was cut by 3 bases, the J end by 1 base, with 16 bases between. CDR3 nucleotides: TGTGCCAGCAGCGGGAGCCCGGGGCGCCCGAACACTGAAGCTTTCTTT. Translating gives CASSGSPGRPNTEAFF.

The rearrangement joins TRBV9 to TRBJ1-2; no clear D gene. Trimming took off 0 bases at V and 4 bases at J, with 16 bases between the two ends. The CDR3 spans 16 residues. CDR1 SGDLS and CDR2 YYNGEE come from the germline V gene. The CDR3 is CASSVDVTPSGYGYTF. DNA for the CDR3: TGTGCCAGCAGCGTAGACGTCACCCCGTCGGGCTATGGCTACACCTTC.

This rearrangement joins TRBV30 to TRBJ1-2, with 9 nucleotides matching TRBD1. With V trimmed by 3 bases and J by 8 bases, 4 bases remained unmatched. This CDR3 has 12 residues. Germline V gene data show CDR1 as GTSNPN and CDR2 as SVGIG (reference sequence). The CDR3 here is CAWRGDREGYTF. The DNA for the CDR3 is TGTGCCTGGAGAGGGGACAGGGAAGGCTACACCTTC.

The chain is built from TRBV9 and TRBJ2-1, with 13 bases identical to TRBD2. CDR1 SGDLS and CDR2 YYNGEE come from the germline V gene. Losses at the gene ends were 3 bases for V and 7 bases for J; bases not matched to a gene: 7. The CDR3 covers 16 residues. The CDR3 protein is CASSAPLAGGTNEQFF. In DNA, the CDR3 is TGTGCCAGCAGCGCTCCACTAGCGGGAGGGACAAATGAGCAGTTCTTC. Looking up the rest from reference TRBV9 and TRBJ2-1 gives the full variable domain: DSGVTQTPKHLITATGQRVTLRCSPRSGDLSVYWYQQSLDQGLQFLIQYYNGEERAKGNILERFSAQQFPDLHSELNLSSLELGDSALYFCASSAPLAGGTNEQFFGPGTRLTVL.

The V call is TRBV5-1, the J call TRBJ2-1; 9 bases are shared with TRBD1. This CDR3 has 16 amino acids. Trimming at V came to 0 bases and at J to 4 bases, leaving 5 bases not matched to a gene. Germline V lookup: CDR1 SGHRS, CDR2 YFSETQ. The CDR3 protein is CASSLGTGAVYNEQFF. CDR3 nucleotides: TGCGCCAGCAGCTTGGGGACAGGGGCGGTATACAATGAGCAGTTCTTC. The full variable domain, rest sourced from reference TRBV5-1 and TRBJ2-1, is KAGVTQTPRYLIKTRGQQVTLSCSPISGHRSVSWYQQTPGQGLQFLFEYFSETQRNKGNFPGRFSGRQFSNSRSEMNVSTLELGDSALYLCASSLGTGAVYNEQFFGPGTRLTVL.

This chain's CDR3 is CASRRGRNLEQYF. The CDR3 coding sequence is TGTGCCAGCAGGCGCGGGAGGAACCTCGAGCAGTACTTC. The chain joins TRBV6-5 to TRBJ2-7, with 8 bases that match TRBD2. CDR1 is MNHEY, CDR2 SVGAGI, per germline. The V gene end was trimmed by 6 bases and the J gene end by 6 bases; junction bases not matched to a gene: 7. The CDR3 extends over 13 amino acids.

The chain recombines TRBV11-3 with TRBJ2-1; D unresolved. This CDR3 contains 12 residues. V was pared by 6 bases and J by 5 bases, with 8 bases between. Germline CDR1 is SGHNT and CDR2 is YENEEA. CDR3 residues: CASRGQNNEQFF. The CDR3 DNA reads as TGTGCCAGCAGAGGGCAGAACAATGAGCAGTTCTTC. Looking up the rest from reference TRBV11-3 and TRBJ2-1 gives the full variable domain: EAGVVQSPRYKIIEKKQPVAFWCNPISGHNTLYWYLQNLGQGPELLIRYENEEAVDDSQLPKDRFSAERLKGVDSTLKIQPAELGDSAVYLCASRGQNNEQFFGPGTRLTVL.

This sequence joins TRBV19 and TRBJ1-2; 11 bases are a match to TRBD1. Germline lookup yields CDR1 LNHDA and CDR2 SQIVND (reference sequence). This CDR3 is 15 amino acids long. The J segment lost 1 base and the V segment lost 9 bases, leaving 7 bases of the junction unmatched. Written as DNA, the CDR3 is TGTGCCAGCGGAGCGGGGACAGGGGGTAACTATGGCTACACCTTC. This sequence encodes CASGAGTGGNYGYTF.

V gene TRBV19 combines with J gene TRBJ1-6; 8 positions match TRBD1. Germline assignment: CDR1 LNHDA and CDR2 SQIVND (reference sequence). This CDR3 comprises 14 residues. Unmatched junction bases numbered 7, after V lost 5 bases and J lost 10 bases. The CDR3 here is CASSQTGGESPLHF. The DNA of the CDR3 is TGTGCCAGTAGTCAAACAGGGGGTGAATCACCCCTCCACTTT.

The chain links TRBV5-1 to TRBJ2-3, with 10 bases that match TRBD2. V trimming: 5 bases; J trimming: 1 base; junction bases outside the gene matches: 4. The CDR3 consists of 15 residues. CDR1 and CDR2 (germline): SGHRS, YFSETQ. The CDR3 spells CASRSGTSGTDTQYF. CDR3 DNA: TGCGCCAGCAGATCCGGGACTAGCGGCACAGATACGCAGTATTTT.